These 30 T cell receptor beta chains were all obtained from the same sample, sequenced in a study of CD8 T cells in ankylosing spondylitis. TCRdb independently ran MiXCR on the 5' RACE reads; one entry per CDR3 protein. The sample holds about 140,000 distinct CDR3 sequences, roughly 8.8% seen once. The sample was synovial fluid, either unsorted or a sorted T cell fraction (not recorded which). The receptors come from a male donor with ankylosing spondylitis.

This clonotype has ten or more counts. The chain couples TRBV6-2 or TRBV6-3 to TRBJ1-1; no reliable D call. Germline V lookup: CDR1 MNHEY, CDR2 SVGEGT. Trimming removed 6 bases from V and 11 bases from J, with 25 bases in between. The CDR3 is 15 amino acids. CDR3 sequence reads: CASSLRGVLRYSAFF. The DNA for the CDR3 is TGTGCCAGCAGCCTGCGGGGAGTGCTCAGGTACTCCGCTTTCTTT.

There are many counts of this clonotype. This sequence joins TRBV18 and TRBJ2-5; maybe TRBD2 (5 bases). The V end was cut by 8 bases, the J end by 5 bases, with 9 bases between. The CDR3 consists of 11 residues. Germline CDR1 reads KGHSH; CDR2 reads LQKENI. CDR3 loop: CASSPGETQYF. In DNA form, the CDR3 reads TGTGCCAGCAGCCCGGGGGAGACCCAGTACTTC.

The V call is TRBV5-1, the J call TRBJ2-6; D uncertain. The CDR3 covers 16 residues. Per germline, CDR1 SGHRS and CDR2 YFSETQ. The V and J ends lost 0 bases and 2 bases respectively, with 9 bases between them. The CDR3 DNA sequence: TGCGCCAGCAGCTTGGATGGGATTGCTGGGGCCAACGTCCTGACTTTC. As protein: CASSLDGIAGANVLTF.

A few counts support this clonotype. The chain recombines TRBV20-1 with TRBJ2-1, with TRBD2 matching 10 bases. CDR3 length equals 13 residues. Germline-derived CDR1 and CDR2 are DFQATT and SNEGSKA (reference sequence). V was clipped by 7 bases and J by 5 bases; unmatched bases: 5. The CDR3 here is CSVASGSDNEQFF. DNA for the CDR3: TGCAGTGTCGCTAGCGGGAGTGACAATGAGCAGTTCTTC.

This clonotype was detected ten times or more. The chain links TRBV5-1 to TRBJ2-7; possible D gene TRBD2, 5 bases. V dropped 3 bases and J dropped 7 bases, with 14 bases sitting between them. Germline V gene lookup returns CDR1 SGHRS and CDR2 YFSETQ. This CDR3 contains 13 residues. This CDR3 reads CASSYRAPGEQYF. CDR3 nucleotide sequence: TGCGCCAGCAGCTACCGGGCGCCGGGGGAGCAGTACTTC.

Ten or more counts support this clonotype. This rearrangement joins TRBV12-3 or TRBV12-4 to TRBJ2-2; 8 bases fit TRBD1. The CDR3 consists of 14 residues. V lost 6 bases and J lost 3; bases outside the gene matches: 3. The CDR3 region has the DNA TGTGCCAGCAGCAGACAGGGGTACACCGGGGAGCTGTTTTTT. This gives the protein CASSRQGYTGELFF.

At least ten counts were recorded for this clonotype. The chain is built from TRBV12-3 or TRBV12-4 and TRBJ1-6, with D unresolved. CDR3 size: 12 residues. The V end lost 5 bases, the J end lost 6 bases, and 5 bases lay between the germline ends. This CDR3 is CASSRTNSPLHF. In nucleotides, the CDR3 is TGTGCCAGCAGTCGCACTAATTCACCCCTCCACTTT.

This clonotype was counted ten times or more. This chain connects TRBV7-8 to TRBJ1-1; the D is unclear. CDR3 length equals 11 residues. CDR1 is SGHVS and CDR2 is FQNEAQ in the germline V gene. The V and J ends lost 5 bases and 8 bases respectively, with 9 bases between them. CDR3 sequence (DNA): TGTGCCAGCAGCACGGGCTACGAAGCTTTCTTT. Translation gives CASSTGYEAFF.

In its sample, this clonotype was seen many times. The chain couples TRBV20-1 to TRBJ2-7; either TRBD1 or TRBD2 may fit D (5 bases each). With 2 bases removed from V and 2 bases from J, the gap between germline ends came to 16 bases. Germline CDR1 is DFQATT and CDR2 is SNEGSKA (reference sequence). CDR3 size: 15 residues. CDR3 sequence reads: CSARQGGSIAYEQYF. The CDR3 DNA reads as TGCAGTGCTAGACAGGGTGGGAGTATAGCCTACGAGCAGTACTTC.

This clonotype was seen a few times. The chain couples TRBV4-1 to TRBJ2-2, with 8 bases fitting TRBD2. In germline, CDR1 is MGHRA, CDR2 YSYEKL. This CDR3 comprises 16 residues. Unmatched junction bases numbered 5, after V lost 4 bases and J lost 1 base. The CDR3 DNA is TGCGCCAGCAGCCTTACCGGGACTAGGAACACCGGGGAGCTGTTTTTT. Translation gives CASSLTGTRNTGELFF.

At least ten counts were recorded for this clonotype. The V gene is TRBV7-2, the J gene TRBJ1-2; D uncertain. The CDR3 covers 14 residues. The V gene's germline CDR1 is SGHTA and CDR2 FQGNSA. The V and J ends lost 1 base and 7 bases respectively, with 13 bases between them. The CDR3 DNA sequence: TGTGCCAGCAGCTTAGGGGCAGGATTTCGTGGCTACACCTTC. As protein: CASSLGAGFRGYTF.

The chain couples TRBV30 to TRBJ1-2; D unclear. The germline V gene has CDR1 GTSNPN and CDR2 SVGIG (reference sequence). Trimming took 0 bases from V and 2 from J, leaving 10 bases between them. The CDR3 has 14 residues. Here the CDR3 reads CAWSVGRPNYGYTF. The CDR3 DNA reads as TGTGCCTGGAGTGTTGGCAGGCCAAACTATGGCTACACCTTC. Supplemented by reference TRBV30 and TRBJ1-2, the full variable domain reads SQTIHQWPATLVQPVGSPLSLECTVEGTSNPNLYWYRQAAGRGLQLLFYSVGIGQISSEVPQNLSASRPQDRQFILSSKKLLLSDSGFYLCAWSVGRPNYGYTFGSGTRLTVV.

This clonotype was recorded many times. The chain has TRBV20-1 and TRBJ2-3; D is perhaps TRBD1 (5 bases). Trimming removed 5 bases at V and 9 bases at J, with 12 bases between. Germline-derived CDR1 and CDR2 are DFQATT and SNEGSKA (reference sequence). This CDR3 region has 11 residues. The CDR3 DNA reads TGCAGTGCTCCAAGACAGCGAACGCAGTATTTT. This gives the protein CSAPRQRTQYF.

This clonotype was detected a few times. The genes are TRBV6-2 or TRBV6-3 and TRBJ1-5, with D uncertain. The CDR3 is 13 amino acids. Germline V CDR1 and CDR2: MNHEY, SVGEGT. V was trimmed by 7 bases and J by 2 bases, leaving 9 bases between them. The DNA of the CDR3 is TGTGCCAGCATGGGGTTGGGCAATCAGCCCCAGCATTTT. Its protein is CASMGLGNQPQHF.

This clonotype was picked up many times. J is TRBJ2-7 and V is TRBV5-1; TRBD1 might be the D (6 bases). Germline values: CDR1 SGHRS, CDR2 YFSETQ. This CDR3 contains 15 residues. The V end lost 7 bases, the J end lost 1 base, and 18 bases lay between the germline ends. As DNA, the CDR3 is TGCGCCAGCCACCTCTCACAGGGTACGTCCTACGAGCAGTACTTC. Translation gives CASHLSQGTSYEQYF.

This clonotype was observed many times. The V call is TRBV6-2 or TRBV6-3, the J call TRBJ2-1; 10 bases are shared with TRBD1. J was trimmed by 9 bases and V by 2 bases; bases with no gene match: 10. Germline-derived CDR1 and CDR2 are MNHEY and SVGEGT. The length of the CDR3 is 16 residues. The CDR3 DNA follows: TGTGCCAGCAGTTACCCACCGGGACAGGGGCTTGTTGAGCAGTTCTTC. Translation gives CASSYPPGQGLVEQFF.

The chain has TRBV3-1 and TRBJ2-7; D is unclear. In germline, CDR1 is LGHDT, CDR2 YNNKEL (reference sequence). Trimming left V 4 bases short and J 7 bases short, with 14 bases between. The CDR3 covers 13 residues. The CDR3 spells CASSPPRTREQYF. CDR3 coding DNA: TGTGCCAGCAGCCCGCCGAGGACCCGGGAGCAGTACTTC.

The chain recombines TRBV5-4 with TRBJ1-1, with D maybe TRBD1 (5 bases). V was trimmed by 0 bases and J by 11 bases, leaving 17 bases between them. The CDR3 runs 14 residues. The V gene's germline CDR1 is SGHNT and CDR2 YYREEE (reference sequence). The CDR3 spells CASSLAGVPGSAFF. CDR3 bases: TGTGCCAGCAGCTTGGCCGGTGTTCCAGGGAGCGCTTTCTTT.

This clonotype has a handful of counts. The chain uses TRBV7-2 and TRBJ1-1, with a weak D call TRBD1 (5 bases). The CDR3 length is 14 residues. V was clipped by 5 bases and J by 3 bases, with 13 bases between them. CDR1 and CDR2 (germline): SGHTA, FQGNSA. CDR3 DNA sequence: TGTGCCAGCAGCCTCTTCGGAGGGGACACTGAAGCTTTCTTT. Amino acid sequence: CASSLFGGDTEAFF.

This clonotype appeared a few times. CDR3 sequence: CASREDSHTEAFF. The CDR3 coding sequence is TGTGCCAGCAGGGAGGACAGTCACACTGAAGCTTTCTTT. The rearrangement joins TRBV6-1 to TRBJ1-1; D is perhaps TRBD1 (6 bases). The CDR3 is made up of 13 amino acids. Germline assignment: CDR1 MNHNS and CDR2 SASEGT. Trimming stripped 6 bases from V and 3 bases from J, with 11 bases between.

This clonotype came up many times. The CDR3 DNA follows: TGTGCCAGCTCATCCCAGCAAGAGACCCAGTACTTC. The encoded protein is CASSSQQETQYF. The chain couples TRBV18 to TRBJ2-5; D uncertain. V was clipped by 5 bases and J by 2 bases, with 6 bases between them. Germline assignment: CDR1 KGHSH and CDR2 LQKENI. The CDR3 length is 12 residues.

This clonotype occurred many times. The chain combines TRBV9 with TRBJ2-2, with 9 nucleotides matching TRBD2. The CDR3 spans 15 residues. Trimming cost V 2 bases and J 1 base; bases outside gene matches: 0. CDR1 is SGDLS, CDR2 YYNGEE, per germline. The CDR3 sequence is CASSVTSGNTGELFF. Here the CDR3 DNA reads TGTGCCAGCAGCGTGACTAGCGGGAACACCGGGGAGCTGTTTTTT.

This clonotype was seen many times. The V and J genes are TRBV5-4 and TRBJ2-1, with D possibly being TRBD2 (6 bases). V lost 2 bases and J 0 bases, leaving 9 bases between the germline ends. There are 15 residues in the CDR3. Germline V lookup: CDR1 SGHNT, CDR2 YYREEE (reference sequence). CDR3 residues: CASSFSGSSYNEQFF. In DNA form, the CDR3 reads TGTGCCAGCAGCTTTAGCGGAAGCTCCTACAATGAGCAGTTCTTC. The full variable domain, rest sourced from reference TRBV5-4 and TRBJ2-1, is ETGVTQSPTHLIKTRGQQVTLRCSSQSGHNTVSWYQQALGQGPQFIFQYYREEENGRGNFPPRFSGLQFPNYSSELNVNALELDDSALYLCASSFSGSSYNEQFFGPGTRLTVL.

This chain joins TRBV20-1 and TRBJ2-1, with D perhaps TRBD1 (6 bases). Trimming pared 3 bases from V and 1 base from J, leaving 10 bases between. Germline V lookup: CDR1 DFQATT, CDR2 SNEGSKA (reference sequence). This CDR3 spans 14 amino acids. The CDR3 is CSASDRLSYNEQFF. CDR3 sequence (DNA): TGCAGTGCTAGTGACAGGTTATCCTACAATGAGCAGTTCTTC.

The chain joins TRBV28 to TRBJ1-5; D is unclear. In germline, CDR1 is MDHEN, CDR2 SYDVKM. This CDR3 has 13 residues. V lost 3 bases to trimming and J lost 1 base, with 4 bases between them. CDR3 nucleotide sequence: TGTGCCAGCAGTTTTTACAGCAATCAGCCCCAGCATTTT. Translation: CASSFYSNQPQHF.

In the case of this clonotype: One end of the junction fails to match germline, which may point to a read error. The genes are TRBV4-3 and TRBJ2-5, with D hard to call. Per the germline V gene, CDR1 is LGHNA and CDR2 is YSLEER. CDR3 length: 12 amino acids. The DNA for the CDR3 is TGCGTCAGCAGCCAAGATGGGGAGACCCAGTACTTC. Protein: CVSSQDGETQYF.

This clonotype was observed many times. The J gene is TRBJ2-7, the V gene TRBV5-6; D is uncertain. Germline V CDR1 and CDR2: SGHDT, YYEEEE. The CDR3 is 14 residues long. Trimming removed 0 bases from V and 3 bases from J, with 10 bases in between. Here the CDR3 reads CASSLGFGSYEQYF. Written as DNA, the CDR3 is TGTGCCAGCAGCTTGGGGTTCGGCAGCTACGAGCAGTACTTC.

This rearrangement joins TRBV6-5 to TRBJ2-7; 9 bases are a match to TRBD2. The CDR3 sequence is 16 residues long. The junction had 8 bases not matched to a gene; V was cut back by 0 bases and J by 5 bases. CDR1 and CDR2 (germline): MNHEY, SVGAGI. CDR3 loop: CASSYSGLAGRNEQYF. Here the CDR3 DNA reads TGTGCCAGCAGTTACTCGGGGCTAGCGGGAAGAAACGAGCAGTACTTC.

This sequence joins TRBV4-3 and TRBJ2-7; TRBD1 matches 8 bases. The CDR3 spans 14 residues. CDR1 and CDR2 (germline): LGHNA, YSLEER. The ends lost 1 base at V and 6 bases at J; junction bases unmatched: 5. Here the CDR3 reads CASSQARTGSEQYF. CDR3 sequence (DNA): TGCGCCAGCAGCCAAGCCCGGACAGGGAGCGAGCAGTACTTC.

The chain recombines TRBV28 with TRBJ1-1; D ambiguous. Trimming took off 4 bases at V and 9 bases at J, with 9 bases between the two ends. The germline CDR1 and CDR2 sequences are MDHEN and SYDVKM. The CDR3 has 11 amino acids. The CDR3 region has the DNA TGTGCCAGCAGTTCAAGACCCCAAGCTTTCTTT. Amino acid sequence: CASSSRPQAFF.